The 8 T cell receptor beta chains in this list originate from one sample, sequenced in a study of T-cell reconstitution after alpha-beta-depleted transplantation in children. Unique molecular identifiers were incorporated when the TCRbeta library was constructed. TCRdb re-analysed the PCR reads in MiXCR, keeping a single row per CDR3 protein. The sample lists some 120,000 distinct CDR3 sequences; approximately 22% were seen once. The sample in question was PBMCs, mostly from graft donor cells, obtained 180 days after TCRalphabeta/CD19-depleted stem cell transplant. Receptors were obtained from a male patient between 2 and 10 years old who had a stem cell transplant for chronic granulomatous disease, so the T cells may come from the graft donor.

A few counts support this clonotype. The CDR3, as DNA: TGTGCCAGCAGTTATAGCCCCCAGGGGGCGGCTGGGGCCAACGTCCTGACTTTC. It encodes CASSYSPQGAAGANVLTF. The J gene is TRBJ2-6, the V gene TRBV6-5; 8 positions match TRBD1. The CDR3 consists of 18 residues. The germline V gene has CDR1 MNHEY and CDR2 SVGAGI. Trimming cost V 3 bases and J 2 bases; bases outside gene matches: 9.

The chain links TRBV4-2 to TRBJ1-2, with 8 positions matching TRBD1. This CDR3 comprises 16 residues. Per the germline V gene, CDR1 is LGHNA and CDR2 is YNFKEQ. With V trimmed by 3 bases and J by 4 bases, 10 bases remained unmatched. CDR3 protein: CASSHKTGDPAYGYTF. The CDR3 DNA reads TGTGCCAGCAGCCATAAGACAGGGGATCCCGCCTATGGCTACACCTTC.

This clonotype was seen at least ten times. The CDR3 region has the DNA TGTGCCAGCAGCTTAGATGAATACGAGCAGTACTTC. Translated, it gives CASSLDEYEQYF. The chain couples TRBV7-9 to TRBJ2-7; D not certain. V lost 1 base and J lost 4, with 5 bases in between. CDR3 length: 12 residues. Germline V gene lookup returns CDR1 SEHNR and CDR2 FQNEAQ (reference sequence).

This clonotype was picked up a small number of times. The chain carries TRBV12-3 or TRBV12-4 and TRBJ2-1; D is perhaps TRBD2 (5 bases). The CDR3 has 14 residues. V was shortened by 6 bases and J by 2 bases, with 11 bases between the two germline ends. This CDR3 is CASSQAGTYNEQFF. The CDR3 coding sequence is TGTGCCAGCAGCCAGGCCGGGACCTACAATGAGCAGTTCTTC.

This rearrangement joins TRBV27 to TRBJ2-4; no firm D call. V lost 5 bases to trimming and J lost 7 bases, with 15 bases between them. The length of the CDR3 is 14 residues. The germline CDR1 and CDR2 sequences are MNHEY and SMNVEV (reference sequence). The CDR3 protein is CASSPSLGVNIQYF. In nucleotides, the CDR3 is TGTGCCAGCAGTCCCTCCCTCGGCGTGAACATTCAGTACTTC.

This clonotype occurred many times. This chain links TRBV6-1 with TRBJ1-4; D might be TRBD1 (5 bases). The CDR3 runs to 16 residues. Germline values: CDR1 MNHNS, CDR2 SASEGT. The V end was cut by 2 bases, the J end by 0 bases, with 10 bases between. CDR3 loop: CASSEQRGATNEKLFF. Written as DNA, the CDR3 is TGTGCCAGCAGTGAACAAAGGGGTGCAACTAATGAAAAACTGTTTTTT.

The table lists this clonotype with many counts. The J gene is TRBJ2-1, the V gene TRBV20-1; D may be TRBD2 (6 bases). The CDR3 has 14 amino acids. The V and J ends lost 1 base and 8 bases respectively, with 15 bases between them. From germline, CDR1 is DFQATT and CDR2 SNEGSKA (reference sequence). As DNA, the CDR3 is TGCAGTGCTAGAGGGGCGGGATTTGCCGATGAGCAGTTCTTC. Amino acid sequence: CSARGAGFADEQFF.

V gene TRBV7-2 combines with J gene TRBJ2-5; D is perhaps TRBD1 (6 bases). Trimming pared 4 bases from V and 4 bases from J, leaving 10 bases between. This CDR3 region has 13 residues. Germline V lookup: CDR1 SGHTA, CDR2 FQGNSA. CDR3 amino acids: CASSSWDIETQYF. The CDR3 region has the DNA TGTGCCAGCAGCTCCTGGGACATAGAGACCCAGTACTTC. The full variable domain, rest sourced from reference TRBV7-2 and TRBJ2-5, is GAGVSQSPSNKVTEKGKDVELRCDPISGHTALYWYRQSLGQGLEFLIYFQGNSAPDKSGLPSDRFSAERTGGSVSTLTIQRTQQEDSAVYLCASSSWDIETQYFGPGTRLLVL.